A selection of T cell receptor beta chains follows, all from one sample in a study of shared clonotypes between healthy human individuals. The table came from immunoSEQ multiplex PCR; TCRdb's copy has only in-frame clones and leaves some out. The sample comprises around 980,000 clones, around three quarters of which are singletons, and 0.6% to 0.75% rests with the top ten. Input material: memory CD4+ T cells from PBMCs. These receptor sequences come from a man younger than 35 in good health. Some clones in this sample may be carry-over from other donors' samples. Each CDR3 is given with its conserved first and last residue.

CAWGTGEGQNIQYF | TRBJ2-4 | TRBV7-3
CASSVRGGTEAFF | TRBJ1-1 | TRBV6-1
CASSLGYTGELFF | TRBJ2-2 | TRBV7-2
CASSLAASKGLDGYTF | TRBJ1-2 | TRBV7-2
CASSLEPLTYGYTF | TRBJ1-2 | TRBV5-1
CASSFIRDQAFF | TRBJ1-1 | TRBV7-2
CASSLEGKIRVNTEAFF | TRBJ1-1 | TRBV7-8
CASSRGGQETQYF | TRBJ2-5 | TRBV7-2
CASSVRGNANTGELFF | TRBJ2-2 | TRBV9
CATSRVSQGTQYF | TRBJ2-5 | TRBV15
CASSLVWGPNAEQYF | TRBJ2-7 | TRBV7-2
CASSRPGQGISEQFF | TRBJ2-1 | TRBV7-9
CASSLGRTRATDTQYF | TRBJ2-3 | TRBV5-4
CASSNYRVGEAFF | TRBJ1-1 | TRBV19
CASSQDQTGVYGYTF | TRBJ1-2 | TRBV5-6
CASSPQVGLRDEKLFF | TRBJ1-4 | TRBV9